The entry below gives a single T cell receptor (beta chain) sequence along with its context. This sample stems from a study of shared clonotypes between healthy human individuals. Some clones are missing from TCRdb's copy, which holds only in-frame ones; the method was immunoSEQ multiplex PCR. The table lists about 480,000 clones, around 79% of them singletons. CDR3 length equals 14 residues. The chain combines TRBV21-1 with TRBJ2-7; the DNA was not compared with TRBD2, the D call given in the table. TRBV21-1 is described as a pseudogene. Sequencing was carried out using PBMCs. The receptor's source is a middle-aged woman in good health. Some clones in this sample may be carry-over from other donors' samples. The CDR3 loop is CASSCNGLPYEQYF. CDR3 DNA sequence: TGTGCCAGCAGCTGTAACGGACTCCCCTACGAGCAGTACTTC.